A selection of T cell receptor beta chains follows, all from one sample in a study of blood T cell repertoires in COVID-19. Produced via immunoSEQ multiplex PCR; TCRdb's table is partial and in-frame only. The table lists over 130,000 clones, 84% of them singletons. The sample was peripheral blood. Receptors were obtained from a young man with COVID-19, enrolled during active disease. Both conserved end residues are part of each CDR3. The D gene is left open where the match is weak. Size tells how often a clone was seen (once, few, many) or the class of an expanded clone, and some rows leave it out.

>TRBV7-9|.|TRBD1|TRBJ1-4
TGTGCCAGCAGCATCGACAGGGAATCTGAAAAACTGTTTTTT
CASSIDRESEKLFF
>TRBV4-1|.|TRBD2|TRBJ2-5
TGCGCCAGCAGCCAAGCACCGGGACTAGCGGAAGAGACCCAGTACTTC
CASSQAPGLAEETQYF
>TRBV10-1|.|TRBD2|TRBJ2-1
TGCGCCAGCAGTGGGACGGGAGGGTCCTACAATGAGCAGTTCTTC
CASSGTGGSYNEQFF
>TRBV27|.|.|TRBJ1-4
TGTGCCAGCAGTTTTACTTTTAATGAAAAACTGTTTTTT
CASSFTFNEKLFF
>TRBV28|.|TRBD1|TRBJ1-6
TGTGCCAGCAATCCTCGGACAGGGACATATTCACCCCTCCACTTT
CASNPRTGTYSPLHF
>TRBV28|.|TRBD1|TRBJ2-3
TGTGCCAGCAAATTCCAGGGGGCCTTTGCAGATACGCAGTATTTT
CASKFQGAFADTQYF
>TRBV6-5|.|.|TRBJ1-5
TGTGCCAGCAGTTACTCGAGCACAGGGAATCAGCCCCAGCATTTT
CASSYSSTGNQPQHF
>TRBV12-2|few|.|TRBJ1-1
TGTGCAAGTCGCAAGGCGGGGGACACTGAAGCTTTCTTT
CASRKAGDTEAFF
>TRBV28|.|TRBD1|TRBJ2-3
TGTGCCAGCAGTCCCACAGGGGCCACAGATACGCAGTATTTT
CASSPTGATDTQYF
>TRBV2|.|.|TRBJ2-1
TGTGCCAGCAGTGGGACTCTGTGGCGGTTAGGTTTGTTCTTC
CASSGTLWRLGLFF
>TRBV28|.|.|TRBJ1-5
TGTGCCAGCAGTTCCGGGGTCCAGCCCCAGCATTTT
CASSSGVQPQHF
>TRBV28|.|TRBD2|TRBJ2-5
TGTGCCAGCAGTACAACGATGGGAGCGGGATGGGTTGGGACCCAGTACTTC
CASSTTMGAGWVGTQYF
>TRBV5-1|few|TRBD1|TRBJ2-6
TGCGCCAGCAGCTCGACGACAGGGTACTCTGGGGCCAACGTCCTGACTTTC
CASSSTTGYSGANVLTF
>TRBV10-1|.|TRBD1|TRBJ2-1
TGCGCCAGCAGTGATCCGGGACAGGGCAGCAATGAGCAGTTCTTC
CASSDPGQGSNEQFF
>TRBV7-2|.|TRBD2|TRBJ2-1
TGTGCCAGCAGCTACCCAGGGCTAGCGGGCAATGAGCAGTTCTTC
CASSYPGLAGNEQFF
>TRBV28|.|TRBD1|TRBJ1-5
TGTGCCAGCACCTTGCGGGGACAGGGAGTCAATCAGCCCCAGCATTTT
CASTLRGQGVNQPQHF
>TRBV5-1|few|TRBD2|TRBJ2-1
TGCGCCAGCAGCTTGTCTCGGCGGGAGCGTAACGAGCAGTTCTTC
CASSLSRRERNEQFF
>TRBV3-1/TRBV3-2|once|TRBD1|TRBJ2-7
TGTGCCAGCAGCCAAGGCCGGGACAGGGGGGGGGACCAGTACTTC
CASSQGRDRGGDQYF
>TRBV28|.|.|TRBJ2-4
TGTGCCAGCAGTTTAGGTTTCCGTAGTACGAACATTCAGTACTTC
CASSLGFRSTNIQYF
>TRBV5-1|.|TRBD1|TRBJ2-1
TGCGCCAGCACCCCCGGCGGGACAGGGGCCTACAATGAGCAGTTCTTC
CASTPGGTGAYNEQFF
>TRBV7-3|.|TRBD1|TRBJ2-6
TGTGCCAGCGGGTCCTCACAGGGGGGCTCTGGGGCCAACGTCCTGACTTTC
CASGSSQGGSGANVLTF
>TRBV6-5|few|.|TRBJ2-2
TGTGCCAGCAGTTACTGGAGCGGTACCGGGGAGCTGTTTTTT
CASSYWSGTGELFF
>TRBV27|.|TRBD1|TRBJ2-5
TGTGCCAGCAGTAGAGACAGGGAGCCCCAAGAGACCCAGTACTTC
CASSRDREPQETQYF
>TRBV5-1|.|TRBD2|TRBJ2-1
TGCGCCAGCAGCTTGGCCCTTGGCGGGAGTTACAATGAGCAGTTCTTC
CASSLALGGSYNEQFF
>TRBV11-2|.|.|TRBJ1-2
TGTGCCAGCAGCTTAGGGCTAGGGGGTGGCTACACCTTC
CASSLGLGGGYTF
>TRBV4-3|.|.|TRBJ2-1
TGCGCCAGCAGCCAAGACAACAACGCGGATGAGCAGTTCTTC
CASSQDNNADEQFF